This is a list of T cell receptor beta chains from one sample in a study of T cell responses to AZD1222 COVID-19 vaccine. Assay: immunoSEQ multiplex PCR; the TCRdb copy retains only in-frame clones and omits some. The sample has approximately 73,000 clones; roughly 82% are singletons. The sample consisted of peripheral blood, taken on day 0 of AZD1222 vaccination. The source is an adult in good health. The CDR3 runs from the conserved cysteine through the conserved F or W. A D gene is named only where the DNA matches it firmly. Only some rows state a clone size, as once, few, many or a class for expanded clones.

j_call,v_call,clone_size,d_call,cdr3_length,cdr3_nt,cdr3_aa
TRBJ2-2,TRBV6-1,few,TRBD1,14,TGTGCCAGCAGTGAACAGGGGGACACCGGGGAGCTGTTTTTT,CASSEQGDTGELFF
TRBJ2-2,TRBV30,.,.,15,TGTGCCTGGAGTGTTGCTTGGCAGGACACCGGGGAGCTGTTTTTT,CAWSVAWQDTGELFF
TRBJ1-5,TRBV2,.,.,13,TGTGCCAGCAGGGTGAAATGGGGTCAGCCCCAGCATTTT,CASRVKWGQPQHF
TRBJ1-2,TRBV25-1,.,TRBD1,14,TGTGCCAGCAGTGACGACAGGGGGCCCTATGGCTACACCTTC,CASSDDRGPYGYTF
TRBJ2-7,TRBV15,once,.,14,TGTGCCACCAGCAGATTGTCAGGGTTGGACGAGCAGTACTTC,CATSRLSGLDEQYF
TRBJ2-6,TRBV4-3,.,TRBD1,16,TGCGCCAGCAGCCAAGAGGGACAGGGTGGGGCCAACGTCCTGACTTTC,CASSQEGQGGANVLTF
TRBJ1-1,TRBV11-2,.,.,17,TGTGCCAGCAGCTTAGGGCAGCAGAGCCGGGTGAACACTGAAGCTTTCTTT,CASSLGQQSRVNTEAFF
TRBJ2-5,TRBV5-6,.,.,16,TGTGCCAGCAGCTCCGCTGGTCGGGGGGCATGGGAGACCCAGTACTTC,CASSSAGRGAWETQYF
TRBJ1-2,TRBV30,.,.,15,TGTGCCTCCTCTGCAGGGCGGGGATACTACTATGGCTACACCTTC,CASSAGRGYYYGYTF
TRBJ1-2,TRBV10-2,.,.,14,TGCGCCAGCAGTGAGTCGGAGGGGGAGCGTGGCTACACCTTC,CASSESEGERGYTF
TRBJ2-1,TRBV18,.,.,16,TGTGCCAGCTCACCCCCGGGACATAGCTCCTACAATGAGCAGTTCTTC,CASSPPGHSSYNEQFF
TRBJ1-6,TRBV5-3,.,.,18,TGTGCCAGAAGCTTGGTGCGTTTTGCCTTCCCGCCGAATTCACCCCTCCACTTT,CARSLVRFAFPPNSPLHF
TRBJ2-1,TRBV6-6,.,TRBD2,16,TGTGCCAGCAGTTACTCGGAACTAGCGGGGGGGCATGAGCAGTTCTTC,CASSYSELAGGHEQFF
TRBJ2-7,TRBV9,.,.,14,TGTGCCAGCAGCAGGGGTTCCGGCTCCTACGAGCAGTACTTC,CASSRGSGSYEQYF
TRBJ2-7,TRBV19,.,.,13,TGTGCCAGTAGTATTGGAGTCGGGTACGAGCAGTACTTC,CASSIGVGYEQYF
TRBJ2-2,TRBV7-2,.,TRBD1,17,TGTGCCAGCAGCATCCCGGGACAGGGGACCGTCACCGGGGAGCTGTTTTTT,CASSIPGQGTVTGELFF
TRBJ2-4,TRBV6-5,.,.,15,TGTGCCAGCAGTTACAGTGGGGGATCCGGAAACATTCAGTACTTC,CASSYSGGSGNIQYF
TRBJ2-7,TRBV28,few,.,14,TGTGCCAGCAGCCTTAACCTTCCCCCTCACGAGCAGTACTTC,CASSLNLPPHEQYF
TRBJ2-3,TRBV20-1,.,.,17,TGCAGTGCTAGTTACGCGGGGGCCCTACTGGGCACAGATACGCAGTATTTT,CSASYAGALLGTDTQYF
TRBJ2-1,TRBV11-2,.,TRBD2,16,TGTGCCAGCAGCCTCCTGAGGCTAGCGGTCTACAATGAGCAGTTCTTC,CASSLLRLAVYNEQFF
TRBJ2-2,TRBV12-3/TRBV12-4,.,.,11,TGTGCCAGCAGTTTACGCGGGGAGCTGTTTTTT,CASSLRGELFF
TRBJ1-5,TRBV11-2,.,.,12,TGTGCCAGCAGCTCGACCGGGCAGCCCCAGCATTTT,CASSSTGQPQHF
TRBJ2-6,TRBV5-1,.,.,16,TGCGCCAGCAGCTTGGCCTCTCCCTCTGGGGCCAACGTCCTGACTTTC,CASSLASPSGANVLTF
TRBJ1-1,TRBV7-3,.,.,14,TGTGCCAGCAGCCCCCGGGGGAGGGACACTGAAGCTTTCTTT,CASSPRGRDTEAFF